Below, one TCR beta chain is given with its context. This specimen belongs to a study of blood T cell repertoires in COVID-19. Produced via immunoSEQ multiplex PCR; TCRdb's table is partial and in-frame only. The sample yields about 270,000 clones, around nine tenths seen once. The germline V gene encodes CDR1 LNHNV and CDR2 YYDKDF (reference sequence). This CDR3 is 16 amino acids long. V gave up 1 base and J gave up 1 base; unmatched junction bases: 5. Sequenced material: peripheral blood. The chain employs TRBV15 and TRBJ2-7, with 9 positions matching TRBD2. The receptor was derived from a woman between 70 and 85 years old with COVID-19, enrolled during active disease. The CDR3 protein is CATSRGTSGSSYEQYF. The CDR3 bases are TGTGCCACCAGCAGAGGCACTAGCGGGTCATCCTACGAGCAGTACTTC. The variable domain in full, with the rest retrieved from reference TRBV15 and TRBJ2-7, is DAMVIQNPRYQVTQFGKPVTLSCSQTLNHNVMYWYQQKSSQAPKLLFHYYDKDFNNEADTPDNFQSRRPNTSFCFLDIRSPGLGDTAMYLCATSRGTSGSSYEQYFGPGTRLTVT.